The TCR beta chain described here comes from a study of human T cells and chemical hapten exposure. TCRdb reanalysed the RACE reads using MiXCR and keeps one entry per CDR3 protein. This table has tens of thousands of distinct CDR3 sequences, approximately 13% appearing once. Losses at the gene ends were 1 base for V and 4 bases for J; bases not matched to a gene: 10. Germline CDR1 reads DFQATT; CDR2 reads SNEGSKA (reference sequence). There are 16 residues in the CDR3. Time point of the sample: patch test 3, about 24 weeks after DPC sensitization. The treatment: therapeutic diphenylcyclopropenone sensitization with weekly scalp DPC.

Sequenced here: whole blood, sampled in connection with sensitization to the hapten diphenylcyclopropenone (DPC). This receptor was taken from a man aged 30 to 39 with alopecia areata. Some clones in this sample may be carry-over from other donors' samples. The chain combines TRBV20-1 with TRBJ1-2, with 9 positions matching TRBD1. The CDR3 DNA is TGCAGTGCTAGAGGACAGGGGGACTTGGAATTCTATGGCTACACCTTC. Its protein product is CSARGQGDLEFYGYTF.